Shown below are 5 T cell receptor beta chains from a single sample sequenced in a study of cytomegalovirus exposure and HLA in healthy donors. The PCR had 60 Vbeta and 13 Jbeta primers. Using immunoSEQ multiplex PCR, the repertoire was profiled, and TCRdb retains in-frame clones only, with some absent. Seen here are roughly 120,000 clones, about four fifths observed once, and the top ten hold approximately 3.8%. The specimen was PBMCs. The receptors were sampled from a man in his forties in good health and CMV-seronegative.

The J gene is TRBJ1-2, the V gene TRBV6-5, with TRBD1 matching 12 bases. CDR3 length: 16 residues. CDR1 is MNHEY and CDR2 is SVGAGI in the germline V gene. V lost 2 bases, J lost 7 bases, and 8 bases stayed unmatched. The CDR3 region is CASSYRPGTGGSGYTF. The CDR3 coding sequence is TGTGCCAGCAGTTACCGTCCCGGGACAGGGGGCAGTGGCTACACCTTC.

This clone was picked up a small number of times. V usage is TRBV5-6 and J usage is TRBJ1-1; D may be TRBD1 (6 bases). Germline V gene data show CDR1 as SGHDT and CDR2 as YYEEEE. The CDR3 is 13 amino acids. V lost 5 bases to trimming and J lost 6 bases, with 14 bases between them. The CDR3 DNA reads TGTGCCAGCAGTTCGGGGGGCCACCCTGAAGCTTTCTTT. Encoded protein: CASSSGGHPEAFF.

The genes are TRBV4-3 and TRBJ2-3, with D possibly matching TRBD2 (6 bases). The CDR3 length is 16 residues. The V and J ends lost 0 bases and 0 bases respectively, with 10 bases between them. The germline V gene has CDR1 LGHNA and CDR2 YSLEER. The CDR3 nucleotides are TGCGCCAGCAGCCAAGATATCCGGGAGAGCACAGATACGCAGTATTTT. It translates to CASSQDIRESTDTQYF.

The chain combines TRBV7-3 with TRBJ2-2; D remains ambiguous. The germline gives CDR1 SGHTA, CDR2 FQGTGA. V lost 1 base to trimming and J lost 2 bases, with 5 bases between them. The CDR3 spans 14 residues. The CDR3: CASSLMANTGELFF. For the CDR3, the DNA is TGTGCCAGCAGCTTAATGGCAAACACCGGGGAGCTGTTTTTT.

The rearrangement joins TRBV18 to TRBJ1-4, with a possible D match to TRBD1 (5 bases). The CDR3 length is 14 residues. Trimming removed 1 base from V and 6 bases from J, with 9 bases in between. Germline CDR1 KGHSH, CDR2 LQKENI. For the CDR3, the DNA is TGTGCCAGCTCACCACAACAGGCAGATGAAAAACTGTTTTTT. Protein sequence: CASSPQQADEKLFF.